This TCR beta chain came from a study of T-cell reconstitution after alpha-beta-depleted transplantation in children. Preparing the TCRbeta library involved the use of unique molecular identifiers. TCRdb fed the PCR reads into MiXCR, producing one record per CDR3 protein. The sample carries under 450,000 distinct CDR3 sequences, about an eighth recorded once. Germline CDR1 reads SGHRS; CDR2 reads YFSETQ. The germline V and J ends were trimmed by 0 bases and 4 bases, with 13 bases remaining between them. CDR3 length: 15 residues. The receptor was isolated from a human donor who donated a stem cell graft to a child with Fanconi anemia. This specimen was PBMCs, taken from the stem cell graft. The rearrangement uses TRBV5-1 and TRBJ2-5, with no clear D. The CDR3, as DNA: TGCGCCAGCAGCTTGGGTAGTAGGGTACGAGAGACCCAGTACTTC. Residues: CASSLGSRVRETQYF.